One and the same sample provided the 21 T cell receptor beta chains below, sequenced in a study of blood T cell repertoires in COVID-19. Libraries were prepared by immunoSEQ multiplex PCR; TCRdb keeps only in-frame clonotypes and omits some of them. The table lists 390,000 or so clones, more than 75% of them singletons. Sequenced input: peripheral blood. These receptors came from a woman under 40 with COVID-19, enrolled during active disease.

This clone was detected only once. The V and J genes are TRBV10-2 and TRBJ2-7, with TRBD2 matching over 10 bases. The CDR3 contains 17 residues. J lost 4 bases, V lost 0 bases, and 9 bases had no gene match. CDR1 is WSHSY, CDR2 SAAADI, per germline. The CDR3 spells CASSESGVGSGRYEQYF. The DNA of the CDR3 is TGCGCCAGCAGTGAGTCAGGGGTTGGTAGCGGGAGGTACGAGCAGTACTTC.

The V gene is TRBV21-1, the J gene TRBJ2-7; TRBD2 is taken as the D call from the table, unchecked against the DNA. TRBV21-1 constitutes a pseudogene. The CDR3 totals 16 residues. CDR3 loop: CASSNQLAGSSYEQYF. CDR3 nucleotide sequence: TGTGCCAGCAGCAACCAACTAGCGGGAAGCTCCTACGAGCAGTACTTC.

The DNA of the CDR3 is TGTGCCAGCAGTGAAGGAGGGGGCGTCCAGCCCCAGCATTTT. Translation gives CASSEGGGVQPQHF. The chain is built from TRBV6-1 and TRBJ1-5; 7 positions match TRBD1. Germline CDR1 and CDR2: MNHNS and SASEGT. V lost 1 base to trimming and J lost 7 bases; unmatched junction nucleotides: 4. This CDR3 is built from 14 residues.

In this sample, this clone turned up many times. This rearrangement joins TRBV6-4 to TRBJ2-3; TRBD2 agrees at 10 bases. Germline V gene sequence: CDR1 MRHNA, CDR2 SNTAGT. The length of the CDR3 is 15 residues. The V gene end was trimmed by 2 bases and the J gene end by 2 bases; junction bases not matched to a gene: 1. In nucleotides, the CDR3 is TGTGCCAGCAGTGACGGGACTAGCGCCACAGATACGCAGTATTTT. Translated: CASSDGTSATDTQYF.

This clone has a single count. The V gene is TRBV7-2, the J gene TRBJ1-4, with D possibly matching TRBD1 (6 bases). V lost 5 bases and J 3 bases, leaving 13 bases between the germline ends. Germline V gives CDR1 SGHTA, CDR2 FQGNSA. The CDR3 loop spans 15 amino acids. CDR3 residues: CASSLRGGPNEKLFF. CDR3 in DNA: TGTGCCAGCAGCCTTAGGGGGGGGCCTAATGAAAAACTGTTTTTT.

J is TRBJ1-2 and V is TRBV18; D is undetermined. The CDR3 loop spans 12 amino acids. From germline, CDR1 is KGHSH and CDR2 LQKENI. V lost 6 bases, J lost 7 bases, and 12 bases lay in between. CDR3 nucleotide sequence: TGTGCCAGCTCGACCGGGCGGGTTGGCTACACCTTC. This translates into CASSTGRVGYTF.

This chain uses TRBV9 with TRBJ1-3, with TRBD1 matching over 7 bases. Germline V lookup: CDR1 SGDLS, CDR2 YYNGEE. After removal of 3 bases from V and 0 bases from J, the junction contained 9 bases not matched to a gene. The CDR3 spans 17 residues. CDR3 loop: CASSATPGQYSGNTIYF. The CDR3, as DNA: TGTGCCAGCAGCGCGACTCCGGGACAGTACTCTGGAAACACCATATATTTT.

The chain has TRBV6-1 and TRBJ1-5, with D uncertain. Germline V gene data show CDR1 as MNHNS and CDR2 as SASEGT. V was cut by 1 base and J by 11 bases, with 15 bases left in between. The CDR3 is 14 residues long. CDR3 sequence (DNA): TGTGCCAGCAGTGAAGTCGCAGCGACCTCGGCCCAGCATTTT. This translates into CASSEVAATSAQHF.

V gene TRBV19 combines with J gene TRBJ1-2; 9 positions agree with TRBD1. Germline V lookup: CDR1 LNHDA, CDR2 SQIVND (reference sequence). This CDR3 region has 13 residues. The ends lost 5 bases at V and 6 bases at J; junction bases unmatched: 4. The CDR3 region has the DNA TGTGCCAGTAGTCTGGGACAGGGCGATGGCTACACCTTC. Translating it yields CASSLGQGDGYTF.

This chain links TRBV5-1 with TRBJ2-1, with TRBD1 matching 7 bases. The CDR3 is 13 amino acids. Per germline, CDR1 SGHRS and CDR2 YFSETQ. V shed 4 bases, J shed 6 bases, and the junction held 4 bases outside the gene matches. The CDR3 DNA sequence: TGCGCCAGCAGCACAGGGGATGCCAATGAGCAGTTCTTC. This sequence encodes CASSTGDANEQFF.

CDR3 nucleotides: TGCGCCAGCAGCCCCTGGACAGGGGGTGGCGGGGAGCTGTTTTTT. Amino acid sequence: CASSPWTGGGGELFF. The rearrangement links TRBV4-1 to TRBJ2-2, with 10 nucleotides matching TRBD1. The CDR3 has 15 residues. CDR1 and CDR2 from the germline V gene are MGHRA and YSYEKL. With 4 bases clipped from V and 7 bases from J, the junction kept 6 bases outside the gene matches.

In this sample, this clone turned up once. V is TRBV30 and J is TRBJ1-2; D remains unclear. The V end lost 0 bases, the J end lost 1 base, and 6 bases lay between the germline ends. CDR1 GTSNPN and CDR2 SVGIG come from the germline V gene (reference sequence). The CDR3 is 13 residues long. The CDR3 DNA reads TGTGCCTGGAGTGTTGCGGTTAACTATGGCTACACCTTC. It yields the protein CAWSVAVNYGYTF.

V is TRBV13 and J is TRBJ1-3; D is possibly TRBD1 (6 bases). Trimming removed 0 bases from V and 2 bases from J, with 8 bases in between. Looked up from germline, CDR1 is PRHDT and CDR2 is FYEKMQ (reference sequence). This CDR3 contains 15 residues. Written as DNA, the CDR3 is TGTGCCAGCAGCTTAGGGTGGACAGCTGGAAACACCATATATTTT. Its protein is CASSLGWTAGNTIYF. Full variable domain (rest looked up from reference TRBV13 and TRBJ1-3): AAGVIQSPRHLIKEKRETATLKCYPIPRHDTVYWYQQGPGQDPQFLISFYEKMQSDKGSIPDRFSAQQFSDYHSELNMSSLELGDSALYFCASSLGWTAGNTIYFGEGSWLTVV.

The count of this clone is one. The chain uses TRBV7-8 and TRBJ1-6; D unresolved. The CDR3 totals 14 residues. CDR1 and CDR2 from the germline V gene are SGHVS and FQNEAQ. The ends were cut back, 5 bases at V and 7 bases at J, with 12 bases in the middle. The CDR3 bases are TGTGCCAGCAGCCCGCGGACGGGAAATTCACCCCTCCACTTT. Its translation: CASSPRTGNSPLHF.

V usage is TRBV5-1 and J usage is TRBJ2-7; tentative D call: TRBD2 (6 bases). This CDR3 spans 14 amino acids. Trimming pared 4 bases from V and 1 base from J, leaving 12 bases between. Germline CDR1 reads SGHRS; CDR2 reads YFSETQ. CDR3 DNA sequence: TGCGCCAGCAGCCACCGGGACTCTTCCTACGAGCAGTACTTC. Residues: CASSHRDSSYEQYF.

V gene TRBV4-1 combines with J gene TRBJ2-1; weak D call: TRBD2 (5 bases). V shed 1 base and J shed 8 bases, with 21 bases lying between them. Germline loops: CDR1 MGHRA, CDR2 YSYEKL. The CDR3 extends over 17 amino acids. CDR3 nucleotides: TGCGCCAGCAGCCAAGGGTGGCGGCCGGGATTGGCGGATGAGCAGTTCTTC. Amino acids: CASSQGWRPGLADEQFF.

The chain carries TRBV9 and TRBJ1-3; D not certain. Trimming removed 0 bases from V and 4 bases from J, with 8 bases in between. Germline lookup yields CDR1 SGDLS and CDR2 YYNGEE. This CDR3 spans 14 amino acids. CDR3 nucleotides: TGTGCCAGCAGCGTAGGCGTAATAGGAAACACCATATATTTT. Amino acids: CASSVGVIGNTIYF. The full variable domain, its missing parts supplied by reference TRBV9 and TRBJ1-3, is DSGVTQTPKHLITATGQRVTLRCSPRSGDLSVYWYQQSLDQGLQFLIQYYNGEERAKGNILERFSAQQFPDLHSELNLSSLELGDSALYFCASSVGVIGNTIYFGEGSWLTVV.

The chain couples TRBV6-6 to TRBJ2-1, with 9 bases identical to TRBD2. This CDR3 comprises 13 residues. V lost 10 bases and J lost 4; bases outside the gene matches: 5. Germline V gene sequence: CDR1 MNHNY, CDR2 SVGAGI (reference sequence). CDR3 protein: CATRLADYNEQFF. In DNA, the CDR3 is TGTGCCACCAGACTAGCGGATTACAATGAGCAGTTCTTC.

This sequence joins TRBV19 and TRBJ1-5; TRBD1 matches 10 bases. Per the germline V gene, CDR1 is LNHDA and CDR2 is SQIVND (reference sequence). With 2 bases clipped from V and 7 bases from J, the junction kept 2 bases outside the gene matches. The CDR3 totals 14 residues. CDR3 in DNA: TGTGCCAGTAGTATACGGACAGGGGGACAGCCCCAGCATTTT. It translates to CASSIRTGGQPQHF.

This chain links TRBV4-3 with TRBJ2-1, with D hard to call. Trimming left V 3 bases short and J 4 bases short, with 13 bases between. Germline CDR1 is LGHNA and CDR2 is YSLEER. The CDR3 is 15 residues long. DNA of the CDR3: TGCGCCAGCAGCCACCACTATGCGGATTACAATGAGCAGTTCTTC. Translation: CASSHHYADYNEQFF.

CDR3 DNA: TGCGCCAGCAGCCAAGTCGGACTAGCGGGAGGTTCCTACGAGCAGTACTTC. It specifies CASSQVGLAGGSYEQYF. The genes are TRBV4-1 and TRBJ2-7; the match to TRBD2 covers 14 bases. Trimming removed 1 base from V and 1 base from J; junction bases left unmatched: 3. CDR1 and CDR2 from the germline V gene are MGHRA and YSYEKL. The CDR3 spans 17 residues.